This is a list of T cell receptor beta chains from one sample in a study of control samples from healthy donors and cancer patients. The assay was immunoSEQ multiplex PCR, and TCRdb's table has in-frame clones only and misses some. Among 130,000 or so clones, around nine tenths were seen once, and the ten largest hold just over 7.5%. The sample consisted of PBMCs. These receptors came from a man aged 45 to 65 with head and neck cancer. Each CDR3 is given with its conserved first and last residue. A D gene is named only where the DNA matches it firmly. Size values are once, few and many counts, or a class for expanded clones, and some rows have none.

V gene,D gene,J gene,clone size,CDR3 protein,CDR3 DNA
TRBV28,NA,TRBJ2-5,NA,CASSQETQYF,TGTGCCAGCAGCCAAGAGACCCAGTACTTC
TRBV10-1,NA,TRBJ1-2,NA,CPSINEGGTMIGYTF,TGCCCCAGCATAAACGAAGGGGGGACTATGATAGGCTACACCTTC
TRBV7-9,TRBD2,TRBJ2-1,once,CASSPTIFGGNEQFF,TGTGCCAGCAGCCCAACAATTTTCGGGGGGAATGAGCAGTTCTTC
TRBV6-5,NA,TRBJ2-1,NA,CASRTTGLGGEQFF,TGTGCCAGCAGAACCACAGGGTTGGGGGGTGAGCAGTTCTTC
TRBV5-1,TRBD1,TRBJ1-2,few,CASSLGTGGEGYGYTF,TGCGCCAGCAGCTTGGGGACAGGGGGCGAAGGCTATGGCTACACCTTC
TRBV24-1,NA,TRBJ1-3,NA,CATINSGNTIYF,TGTGCCACCATTAACTCTGGAAACACCATATATTTT
TRBV19,TRBD2,TRBJ2-7,NA,CASSVSHTRREAEQYF,TGTGCCAGTAGTGTTTCCCACACGAGACGGGAGGCCGAGCAGTACTTC
TRBV5-1,NA,TRBJ2-7,NA,CASSLRRATYEQYF,TGCGCCAGCAGCTTGCGCAGGGCGACCTACGAGCAGTACTTC
TRBV7-9,NA,TRBJ2-3,NA,CASSSPLGGGDTQYF,TGTGCCAGCAGCTCTCCCTTGGGAGGGGGAGATACGCAGTATTTT
TRBV7-3,NA,TRBJ1-1,NA,CASSLTPLGEGTEAFF,TGTGCCAGCAGCTTGACACCCCTGGGAGAGGGGACTGAAGCTTTCTTT
TRBV11-2,NA,TRBJ2-1,NA,CASSLAGMRGNEQFF,TGTGCCAGCAGCCTAGCCGGGATGAGGGGGAATGAGCAGTTCTTC
TRBV6-4,TRBD2,TRBJ2-1,NA,CASSGGGDLQFF,TGTGCCAGCAGTGGGGGGGGAGACTTGCAGTTCTTC
TRBV7-2,TRBD2,TRBJ2-5,NA,CASSPTSGRAETQYF,TGTGCCAGCAGCCCGACTAGCGGGAGGGCGGAGACCCAGTACTTC
TRBV9,NA,TRBJ1-2,NA,CASSSPSQGFLSNYGYTF,TGTGCCAGCAGCTCACCCTCGCAGGGGTTTCTCTCTAACTATGGCTACACCTTC
TRBV6-5,TRBD2,TRBJ2-2,NA,CASRAGGGGTGELFF,TGTGCCAGCAGGGCGGGAGGGGGTGGTACCGGGGAGCTGTTTTTT
TRBV13,NA,TRBJ1-2,NA,CASSLRGNGYTF,TGTGCCAGCAGCTTAAGGGGTAATGGCTACACCTTC
TRBV11-2,NA,TRBJ2-3,NA,CASSSGRTDTQYF,TGTGCCAGCAGCTCTGGCCGCACAGATACGCAGTATTTT
TRBV6-5,NA,TRBJ2-7,many,CASSYSGDTSYEQYF,TGTGCCAGCAGTTACTCGGGGGACACCTCCTACGAGCAGTACTTC
TRBV4-1,TRBD2,TRBJ2-7,NA,CASSQGRGYSTRQYF,TGCGCCAGCAGCCAAGGGCGGGGGTACTCTACGAGGCAGTACTTC
TRBV11-2,NA,TRBJ1-6,NA,CASSLNLRGSPLHF,TGTGCCAGCAGCTTAAACTTGCGGGGATCGCCCCTCCACTTT
TRBV18,NA,TRBJ2-3,NA,CASSPPSTDTQYF,TGTGCCAGCTCCCCGCCCAGCACAGATACGCAGTATTTT
TRBV27,NA,TRBJ2-7,once,CASSLRGVSYEQYF,TGTGCCAGCAGTTTACGTGGGGTTTCCTACGAGCAGTACTTC
TRBV6-6,TRBD2,TRBJ2-7,medium-sized,CASSQGLEDTYEQYF,TGTGCCAGCAGTCAGGGACTAGAAGATACCTACGAGCAGTACTTC
TRBV12-3/TRBV12-4,NA,TRBJ1-2,once,CASSPRGSYGYTF,TGTGCCAGCAGTCCTAGGGGAAGCTATGGCTACACCTTC
TRBV18,NA,TRBJ1-3,once,CASSPQPPTDSGNTIYF,TGTGCCAGCTCACCCCAGCCCCCGACGGACTCTGGAAACACCATATATTTT
TRBV7-3,NA,TRBJ2-2,NA,CASSSKPGELFF,TGTGCCAGCAGCTCCAAACCCGGGGAGCTGTTTTTT
TRBV11-3,NA,TRBJ2-3,NA,CASSRRDFSTSTDTQYF,TGTGCCAGCAGCCGACGGGACTTTTCAACTAGCACAGATACGCAGTATTTT
TRBV11-3,NA,TRBJ2-1,NA,CASSLAEDNEQFF,TGTGCCAGCAGCTTAGCTGAGGATAATGAGCAGTTCTTC
TRBV28,NA,TRBJ2-1,NA,CASSSLLGGAYNEQFF,TGTGCCAGCAGTTCCCTCTTAGGGGGAGCCTACAATGAGCAGTTCTTC
TRBV5-4,TRBD1,TRBJ1-5,NA,CASSLGGTDNQPQHF,TGTGCCAGCAGCTTGGGTGGGACAGACAATCAGCCCCAGCATTTT
TRBV20-1,NA,TRBJ1-1,once,CSASAGLGSNTEAFF,TGCAGTGCTAGTGCGGGGCTGGGGTCGAACACTGAAGCTTTCTTT
TRBV9,NA,TRBJ1-1,NA,CASSVAATYTEAFF,TGTGCCAGCAGCGTAGCTGCCACCTACACTGAAGCTTTCTTT
TRBV27,NA,TRBJ2-3,few,CASSLVGGSDTQYF,TGTGCCAGCAGTTTAGTCGGGGGCTCAGATACGCAGTATTTT
TRBV5-1,NA,TRBJ2-5,NA,CASSLRGSLQETQYF,TGCGCCAGCAGCTTGCGGGGTTCCCTTCAAGAGACCCAGTACTTC
TRBV6-4,TRBD2,TRBJ2-3,NA,CATKREHTQYF,TGTGCCACGAAGCGGGAGCATACGCAGTATTTT
TRBV3-1/TRBV3-2,NA,TRBJ1-5,few,CASSPLGQPQHF,TGTGCCAGCAGCCCGCTTGGGCAGCCCCAGCATTTT